This T cell receptor (beta chain) originates from a study of siplizumab effects on memory and regulatory T cells. Findings and caveats of the study: The authors mapped only a minor fraction of alloreactive clones to unstimulated subsets. Proliferating Tregs taken from siplizumab cultures were not shown to have a confirmed suppressive function. The study found that siplizumab significantly reduced alloreactive sequences traceable to unstimulated CD4+ memory cells.

Here immunoSEQ multiplex PCR was the method, and the copy in TCRdb shows in-frame clones only, minus some. The data contain more than 95,000 clones, about 94% of them singletons. In regard to this clone: Antigen unknown.

Germline-derived CDR1 and CDR2 are MNHEY and SVGAGI. V shed 9 bases, J shed 5 bases, and the junction held 5 bases outside the gene matches. The CDR3 covers 13 residues. The origin of this receptor is a human donor in good health. This chain uses TRBV6-5 with TRBJ2-5; 11 positions match TRBD2. The sample taken for sequencing was Tregs sorted from blood. This chain's CDR3 is CASTLAGAETQYF. The CDR3 DNA follows: TGTGCCAGTACACTAGCGGGAGCGGAGACCCAGTACTTC.